This passage covers 17 T cell receptor beta chains from one sample sequenced in a study of T cells in Graves' hyperthyroidism and ophthalmopathy. It was RNA transcripts that yielded the amplified TCR beta CDR3 regions. TCR CDR3 regions were first amplified by RT-PCR with HTBI primers. Using its own MiXCR run on the multiplex PCR reads, TCRdb lists one record per CDR3 protein. The table includes 600,000 to 700,000 distinct CDR3 sequences, roughly 46% detected once. Input material: peripheral blood or thyroid tissue (not recorded which). The source is an adult man with Graves' disease, either hyperthyroidism or ophthalmopathy (not recorded which).

This clonotype was counted between two and nine times. The chain couples TRBV4-3 to TRBJ1-3; D might be TRBD1 (5 bases). In germline, CDR1 is LGHNA, CDR2 YSLEER. The CDR3 loop spans 13 amino acids. V dropped 0 bases and J dropped 8 bases, with 8 bases sitting between them. The CDR3 is CASSQDQGHTIYF. CDR3 sequence (DNA): TGCGCCAGCAGCCAAGATCAGGGACACACCATATATTTT.

CDR3 sequence (DNA): TGCAGTGCTATTTCCCATCTCGGTTCCTACGAGCAGTACTTC. This codes for CSAISHLGSYEQYF. The rearrangement links TRBV20-1 to TRBJ2-7, with D unresolved. The ends were cut back, 4 bases at V and 1 base at J, with 14 bases in the middle. Germline loops: CDR1 DFQATT, CDR2 SNEGSKA (reference sequence). This CDR3 has 14 residues.

In this sample, this clonotype turned up a few times. The V call is TRBV6-6, the J call TRBJ1-2, with D hard to call. Trimming stripped 2 bases from V and 3 bases from J, with 10 bases between. This CDR3 contains 14 residues. Germline V gives CDR1 MNHNY, CDR2 SVGAGI (reference sequence). The CDR3 sequence: CASSYGLRDYGYTF. CDR3 sequence (DNA): TGTGCCAGCAGTTACGGCCTACGAGACTATGGCTACACCTTC.

The V call is TRBV10-2, the J call TRBJ1-2, with a tentative D call TRBD1 (6 bases). The CDR3 sequence is 12 residues long. V was trimmed by 6 bases and J by 12 bases, leaving 17 bases between them. Germline V lookup: CDR1 WSHSY, CDR2 SAAADI. In nucleotides, the CDR3 is TGCGCCAGCAGCCTGACAGGCTCTGGAAACACCTTC. Its protein is CASSLTGSGNTF.

A note on this clonotype: A read error may be the cause here, since a much bigger clone is one base away. V gene TRBV7-9 combines with J gene TRBJ1-1; perhaps TRBD1 as D (5 bases). Trimming left V 6 bases short and J 7 bases short, with 12 bases between. CDR3 size: 12 residues. Germline V gene lookup returns CDR1 SEHNR and CDR2 FQNEAQ (reference sequence). The CDR3 DNA sequence: TGTGCCAGCAGTTCCGGGGGGGGTGAAGCTTTCTTT. It yields the protein CASSSGGGEAFF.

Regarding this clonotype: This likely comes from a read error, as the CDR3 has no conserved phenylalanine or tryptophan at its end. Because the CDR3's place on the DNA is in doubt, the DNA is left out and the CDR3 is given as listed by TCRdb. V gene TRBV5-6 combines with J gene TRBJ2-6. The CDR3 adds up to 8 amino acids, both ends counted. Germline V CDR1 and CDR2: SGHDT, YYEEEE. Here the CDR3 reads CASSGWTS.

The chain has TRBV7-2 and TRBJ1-1, with 9 bases identical to TRBD1. Germline CDR1 and CDR2: SGHTA and FQGNSA. The CDR3 is 16 residues long. V lost 7 bases and J lost 0; bases outside the gene matches: 9. For the CDR3, the DNA is TGTGCCAGCAACGCTTACAGGGGGCTCATGAACACTGAAGCTTTCTTT. Amino acid sequence: CASNAYRGLMNTEAFF.

This clonotype was counted at least ten times. The rearrangement uses TRBV2 and TRBJ1-3, with TRBD1 matching over 7 bases. The CDR3 totals 15 residues. CDR1 is SNHLY and CDR2 is FYNNEI in the germline V gene. V gave up 2 bases and J gave up 7 bases; unmatched junction bases: 8. CDR3 in amino acids: CASSEYRTGSNTIYF. Here the CDR3 DNA reads TGTGCCAGCAGTGAATATAGGACAGGCTCGAACACCATATATTTT. The complete variable domain, with remaining parts taken from reference TRBV2 and TRBJ1-3, reads EPEVTQTPSHQVTQMGQEVILRCVPISNHLYFYWYRQILGQKVEFLVSFYNNEISEKSEIFDDQFSVERPDGSNFTLKIRSTKLEDSAMYFCASSEYRTGSNTIYFGEGSWLTVV.

There are a few counts of this clonotype. V is TRBV6-5 and J is TRBJ1-5, with TRBD1 as a possible D gene (5 bases). The V gene lost 6 bases and the J gene lost 0 bases, with 18 bases spanning the gap. The CDR3 covers 17 residues. From germline, CDR1 is MNHEY and CDR2 SVGAGI. The CDR3 coding sequence is TGTGCCAGCAGACCCGAAGACAGCCTTCCTAGCAATCAGCCCCAGCATTTT. Translated, it gives CASRPEDSLPSNQPQHF.

The chain carries TRBV25-1 and TRBJ1-1; D might be TRBD1 (5 bases). This CDR3 comprises 15 residues. The V end was cut by 8 bases, the J end by 5 bases, with 21 bases between. Looked up from germline, CDR1 is MGHDK and CDR2 is SYGVNS. CDR3 DNA: TGTGCCAGCGTCAAGCGCAGGGCGGAGGGAACTGAAGCTTTCTTT. Amino acids: CASVKRRAEGTEAFF.

Comment on this clonotype: The junction departs from the called germline gene at one end, perhaps through a read error. The J gene is TRBJ2-7, the V gene TRBV15; TRBD2 aligns across 11 bases. The CDR3 is 16 amino acids. Per the germline V gene, CDR1 is LNHNV and CDR2 is YYDKDF (reference sequence). The CDR3 DNA sequence: TGTGCCGCCAGCAGGGGTTTTACTAGCGGGAGAAACGAGCAGTACTTC. It translates to CAASRGFTSGRNEQYF.

Concerning this clonotype: A junction boundary mismatches the germline segment, possibly from a read error. This chain links TRBV2 with TRBJ1-2; D uncertain. CDR3 size: 13 residues. Germline CDR1 SNHLY, CDR2 FYNNEI. CDR3 sequence reads: CAISRTDSYGYTF. DNA of the CDR3: TGTGCCATCAGTCGGACGGACTCATATGGCTACACCTTC.

This clonotype showed up just a few times. The gene calls are TRBV2 and TRBJ2-7; 9 bases map to TRBD1. The CDR3 spans 17 residues. Germline CDR1 reads SNHLY; CDR2 reads FYNNEI. V lost 6 bases to trimming and J lost 3 bases; unmatched junction nucleotides: 15. The CDR3 region has the DNA TGTGCCAGCAGAATACAGGGGGCAAATACAATAAACTACGAGCAGTACTTC. Encoded protein: CASRIQGANTINYEQYF. The full variable domain, completed using reference TRBV2 and TRBJ2-7, is EPEVTQTPSHQVTQMGQEVILRCVPISNHLYFYWYRQILGQKVEFLVSFYNNEISEKSEIFDDQFSVERPDGSNFTLKIRSTKLEDSAMYFCASRIQGANTINYEQYFGPGTRLTVT.

In this sample, this clonotype turned up many times. The chain has TRBV15 and TRBJ1-1; D is undetermined. The CDR3 is 14 amino acids. CDR1 and CDR2 (germline): LNHNV, YYDKDF (reference sequence). The V gene lost 1 base and the J gene lost 6 bases, with 12 bases spanning the gap. This CDR3 is CATSRAPPEAEAFF. CDR3 in DNA: TGTGCCACCAGCAGAGCCCCGCCCGAGGCTGAAGCTTTCTTT.

V is TRBV20-1 and J is TRBJ2-2; D is perhaps TRBD2 (5 bases). The CDR3 is made up of 13 amino acids. Germline V gives CDR1 DFQATT, CDR2 SNEGSKA (reference sequence). Trimming removed 0 bases at V and 5 bases at J, with 7 bases between. The CDR3: CSARDPGTGELFF. DNA for the CDR3: TGCAGTGCTAGAGATCCGGGAACCGGGGAGCTGTTTTTT.

V usage is TRBV25-1 and J usage is TRBJ1-3, with D possibly TRBD1 on 5 matching bases. The length of the CDR3 is 11 residues. Germline-derived CDR1 and CDR2 are MGHDK and SYGVNS. The CDR3 coding sequence is TGTGCGGCAGGGACTGGAAACACCATATATTTT. Amino acids: CAAGTGNTIYF.

This clonotype was counted a few times. The chain is built from TRBV29-1 and TRBJ2-2; D assignment may be TRBD1 or TRBD2 (6 bases each). Germline CDR1 is SQVTM and CDR2 is ANQGSEA. V lost 7 bases and J 10 bases, leaving 25 bases between the germline ends. The CDR3 sequence is 15 residues long. CDR3 DNA sequence: TGCAGCGCAGGCCGGGGGCGCGGAGGGGCCGAGGAGCTGTTTTTT. Encoded protein: CSAGRGRGGAEELFF.